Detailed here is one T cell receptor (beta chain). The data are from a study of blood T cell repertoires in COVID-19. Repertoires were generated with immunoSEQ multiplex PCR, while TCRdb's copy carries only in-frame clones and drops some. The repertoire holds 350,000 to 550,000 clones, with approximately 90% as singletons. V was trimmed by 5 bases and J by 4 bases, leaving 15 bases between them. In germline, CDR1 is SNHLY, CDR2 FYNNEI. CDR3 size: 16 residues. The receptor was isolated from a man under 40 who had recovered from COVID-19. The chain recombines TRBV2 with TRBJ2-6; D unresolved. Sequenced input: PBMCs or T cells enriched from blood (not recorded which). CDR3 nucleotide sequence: TGTGCCAGCAGTTATACCCAGGCCCCCGGGGCCAACGTCCTGACTTTC. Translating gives CASSYTQAPGANVLTF.